Shown below are 15 T cell receptor beta chains from a single sample sequenced in a study of shared clonotypes between healthy human individuals. Clones were read by immunoSEQ multiplex PCR, and TCRdb kept only the in-frame ones, dropping some. Of 1.5 million to 2.5 million clones in the sample, about 95% were seen once. CD8 cells regarded as naive lacked CD45RO, were positively chosen for CCR7, and omitted terminally differentiated effector memory CD45RA+ cells. Material for sequencing was naive CD8+ T cells sorted from blood. The source is a man aged 18 to 29 in good health.

The chain uses TRBV29-1 and TRBJ2-1; a weak D match, TRBD2 (5 bases). Trimming removed 7 bases from V and 8 bases from J, with 15 bases in between. This CDR3 is built from 12 residues. The V gene's germline CDR1 is SQVTM and CDR2 ANQGSEA. The CDR3 region is CSAEGNVDEQFF. CDR3 in DNA: TGCAGCGCTGAGGGCAACGTCGATGAGCAGTTCTTC.

The V call is TRBV19, the J call TRBJ1-5; no firm D call. The CDR3 spans 15 residues. Germline V gene data show CDR1 as LNHDA and CDR2 as SQIVND (reference sequence). V lost 5 bases, J lost 0 bases, and 11 bases lay in between. The CDR3 sequence is CASSAGIYSNQPQHF. CDR3 bases: TGTGCCAGTAGTGCTGGGATATATAGCAATCAGCCCCAGCATTTT. Complete variable domain (other parts from reference TRBV19 and TRBJ1-5): DGGITQSPKYLFRKEGQNVTLSCEQNLNHDAMYWYRQDPGQGLRLIYYSQIVNDFQKGDIAEGYSVSREKKESFPLTVTSAQKNPTAFYLCASSAGIYSNQPQHFGDGTRLSIL.

J is TRBJ2-1 and V is TRBV7-9, with 8 nucleotides matching TRBD1. The junction had 3 bases not matched to a gene; V was cut back by 1 base and J by 4 bases. The CDR3 covers 15 residues. The germline V gene encodes CDR1 SEHNR and CDR2 FQNEAQ (reference sequence). As DNA, the CDR3 is TGTGCCAGCAGCTTAGGGACAGGGCGGTACAATGAGCAGTTCTTC. It specifies CASSLGTGRYNEQFF.

The rearrangement uses TRBV2 and TRBJ1-1; 10 bases are a match to TRBD1. The CDR3 contains 15 residues. The V segment lost 4 bases and the J segment 3 bases; nucleotides outside the gene matches: 5. The germline CDR1 and CDR2 sequences are SNHLY and FYNNEI. The CDR3 region is CASSGQGARDTEAFF. In DNA form, the CDR3 reads TGTGCCAGCAGTGGACAGGGGGCACGGGACACTGAAGCTTTCTTT.

The chain has TRBV7-9 and TRBJ2-1; TRBD2 aligns across 11 bases. The V gene's germline CDR1 is SEHNR and CDR2 FQNEAQ (reference sequence). V shed 4 bases, J shed 3 bases, and the junction held 8 bases outside the gene matches. The CDR3 length is 17 residues. CDR3 sequence: CASSSRSGGAFYNEQFF. The DNA for the CDR3 is TGTGCCAGCAGCTCCCGTAGCGGGGGGGCCTTCTACAATGAGCAGTTCTTC. The entire variable domain, with the rest obtained from reference TRBV7-9 and TRBJ2-1, is as follows: DTGVSQNPRHKITKRGQNVTFRCDPISEHNRLYWYRQTLGQGPEFLTYFQNEAQLEKSRLLSDRFSAERPKGSFSTLEIQRTEQGDSAMYLCASSSRSGGAFYNEQFFGPGTRLTVL.

In the case of this clone: A junction boundary mismatches the germline segment, possibly from a read error. This chain uses TRBV7-7 with TRBJ2-3; no reliable D call. CDR3 length: 14 residues. Germline V gene data show CDR1 as SSHAT and CDR2 as FNYEAQ (reference sequence). CDR3 residues: CASSPEADTDTQYF. CDR3 bases: TGTGCTAGCAGCCCCGAGGCCGACACAGATACGCAGTATTTT.

V gene TRBV25-1 combines with J gene TRBJ2-7, with D possibly TRBD2 on 6 matching bases. The CDR3 has 15 residues. V was pared by 6 bases and J by 1 base, with 16 bases between. Per the germline V gene, CDR1 is MGHDK and CDR2 is SYGVNS. In DNA form, the CDR3 reads TGTGCCAGCAGCGGACGGGACTGGCCTTCCTACGAGCAGTACTTC. Translated, it gives CASSGRDWPSYEQYF.

This chain uses TRBV29-1 with TRBJ1-1; TRBD1 aligns across 12 bases. The CDR3 totals 16 residues. V was pared by 4 bases and J by 5 bases, with 11 bases of the junction left unmatched. Germline CDR1 and CDR2: SQVTM and ANQGSEA. CDR3 protein: CSVVPGQGAVGTEAFF. The CDR3 DNA reads TGCAGCGTTGTACCGGGACAGGGGGCCGTGGGGACTGAAGCTTTCTTT.

The CDR3 reads CASSLGPSAYEQYF. The CDR3 region has the DNA TGTGCCAGCAGCTTAGGTCCCAGCGCCTACGAGCAGTACTTC. The chain links TRBV13 to TRBJ2-7; D is undetermined. The V end was cut by 0 bases, the J end by 2 bases, with 8 bases between. The CDR3 has 14 amino acids. Germline assignment: CDR1 PRHDT and CDR2 FYEKMQ (reference sequence).

This clone appeared once. This sequence joins TRBV9 and TRBJ1-4, with TRBD1 matching 8 bases. CDR3 length equals 17 residues. The V gene's germline CDR1 is SGDLS and CDR2 YYNGEE. V dropped 3 bases and J dropped 6; count of bases not matched to a gene: 13. As DNA, the CDR3 is TGTGCCAGCAGCGCCTCCGGGACAGGCCCAGGGGATGAAAAACTGTTTTTT. Translation gives CASSASGTGPGDEKLFF.

This clone was counted between two and nine times. This rearrangement joins TRBV1 to TRBJ1-1. TRBV1 counts as a pseudogene. The CDR3 has 14 residues. The DNA for the CDR3 is TGCACCAGCAGCCAGGATAACCCGAACACTGAAGCTTTCTTT. Residues: CTSSQDNPNTEAFF.

This chain links TRBV6-1 with TRBJ2-7, with D possibly matching TRBD2 (6 bases). This CDR3 is built from 15 residues. The germline V gene has CDR1 MNHNS and CDR2 SASEGT. V was trimmed by 11 bases and J by 0 bases, leaving 20 bases between them. CDR3 DNA: TGTGCCGGCTCGCTAGGGACTGAAAGCTCCTACGAGCAGTACTTC. Translating gives CAGSLGTESSYEQYF.

This clone was seen once. The chain couples TRBV5-1 to TRBJ2-1, with D unclear. The CDR3 loop spans 14 amino acids. V was pared by 1 base and J by 3 bases, with 8 bases between. CDR1 is SGHRS and CDR2 is YFSETQ in the germline V gene. This CDR3 reads CASSLSPNYNEQFF. Here the CDR3 DNA reads TGCGCCAGCAGCTTGAGCCCGAACTACAATGAGCAGTTCTTC.

J is TRBJ2-7 and V is TRBV7-8; TRBD2 agrees at 9 bases. J was trimmed by 0 bases and V by 5 bases; bases with no gene match: 11. The CDR3 is made up of 17 amino acids. Germline V gene data show CDR1 as SGHVS and CDR2 as FQNEAQ. The CDR3 DNA follows: TGTGCCAGCAGCGGCGGAGCGGGGGGCCGAAGCTCCTACGAGCAGTACTTC. This sequence encodes CASSGGAGGRSSYEQYF.

V usage is TRBV19 and J usage is TRBJ1-5; the match to TRBD1 covers 9 bases. CDR3 length: 15 amino acids. Per germline, CDR1 LNHDA and CDR2 SQIVND (reference sequence). V trimming: 6 bases; J trimming: 6 bases; junction bases outside the gene matches: 9. The CDR3 loop reads CASRDSGTGRQPQHF. The CDR3 DNA follows: TGTGCCAGTAGGGACTCCGGGACAGGGCGTCAGCCCCAGCATTTT.